This TCR beta chain appears in the sequencing data of a study of OX40 agonist ivuxolimab in advanced cancers. Turning to the study itself: Patients were treated with ivuxolimab, an agonistic anti-OX40 (CD134) antibody.

TCRdb keeps only in-frame clones here, not all; method: immunoSEQ multiplex PCR. Altogether more than 75,000 clones are present, under 90% being singletons, with the ten largest covering approximately 1.2%. Germline CDR1 MNHEY, CDR2 SVGAGI. The CDR3 totals 14 residues. Germline trimming cut 3 bases from V and 10 bases from J; bases unmatched to any gene: 6. The J gene is TRBJ1-6, the V gene TRBV6-5, with 7 positions matching TRBD1. The source was CD4+ or CD8+ T cells sorted from blood, collected in a trial of the OX40 agonist ivuxolimab. The source is an adult with an advanced solid tumor such as melanoma, head and neck, liver or kidney cancer. CDR3 sequence reads: CASSYSGTVSPLHF. In DNA form, the CDR3 reads TGTGCCAGCAGTTATTCAGGGACAGTGTCACCCCTCCACTTT.